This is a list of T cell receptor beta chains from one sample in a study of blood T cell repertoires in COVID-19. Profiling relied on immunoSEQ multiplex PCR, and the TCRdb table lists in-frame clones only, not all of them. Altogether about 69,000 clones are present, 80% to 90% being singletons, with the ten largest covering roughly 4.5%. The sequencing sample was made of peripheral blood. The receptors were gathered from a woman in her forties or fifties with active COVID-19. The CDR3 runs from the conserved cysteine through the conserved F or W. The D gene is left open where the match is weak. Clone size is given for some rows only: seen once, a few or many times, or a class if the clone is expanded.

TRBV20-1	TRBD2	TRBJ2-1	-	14	TGCAGTGCTAGTAAACTAGCGGGAGACAATGAGCAGTTCTTC	CSASKLAGDNEQFF
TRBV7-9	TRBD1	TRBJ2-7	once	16	TGTGCCAGCAGCTCCAGATGGGACAGGGATTTTTACGAGCAGTACTTC	CASSSRWDRDFYEQYF
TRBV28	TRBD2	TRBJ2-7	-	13	TGTGCCAGCTGGAGCGGGAATTTTGTCGAGCAGTACTTC	CASWSGNFVEQYF
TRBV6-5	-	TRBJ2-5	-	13	TGTGCCAGCAGTTACCAGGTTAGTGAGACCCAGTACTTC	CASSYQVSETQYF
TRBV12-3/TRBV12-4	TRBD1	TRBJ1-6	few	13	TGTGCCAGCTCCCGACAGGGATCTTCACCCCTCCACTTT	CASSRQGSSPLHF
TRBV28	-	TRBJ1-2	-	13	TGTGCCTCCTCCGCGGGGGCTGAGAATGGCTACACCTTC	CASSAGAENGYTF
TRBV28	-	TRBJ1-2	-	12	TGTGCCAGCATTACGGGGGGCTATGGCTACACCTTC	CASITGGYGYTF
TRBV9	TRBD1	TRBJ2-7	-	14	TGTGCCAGCAACGCGGGACAGGGCCCCTACGAGCAGTACTTC	CASNAGQGPYEQYF
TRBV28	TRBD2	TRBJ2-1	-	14	TGTGCCAGCAGCAGGACTAGCGGGAGGAATGAGCAGTTCTTC	CASSRTSGRNEQFF
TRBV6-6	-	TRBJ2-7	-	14	TGTGCCAGCAGTTACTCTGCGGGCTCCTACGAGCAGTACTTC	CASSYSAGSYEQYF
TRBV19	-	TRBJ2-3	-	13	TGTGCCAGTAAAGCACGGGGCACAGATACGCAGTATTTT	CASKARGTDTQYF
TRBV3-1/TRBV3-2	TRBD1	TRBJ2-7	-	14	TGTGCCAGCAGCGAGGGACAGGGGACTTACGAGCAGTACTTC	CASSEGQGTYEQYF
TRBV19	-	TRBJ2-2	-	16	TGTGCCAGTAGTCCCAGGACAGCCCCAAACACCGGGGAGCTGTTTTTT	CASSPRTAPNTGELFF
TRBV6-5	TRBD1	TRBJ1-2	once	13	TGTGCCAGCAGCCGACAGGGGTTAGGAGGCTACACCTTC	CASSRQGLGGYTF
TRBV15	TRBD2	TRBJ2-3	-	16	TGTGCCACCAGCCTAGCGGGAGAGCGAGGCACAGATACGCAGTATTTT	CATSLAGERGTDTQYF
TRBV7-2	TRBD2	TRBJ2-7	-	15	TGTGCCAGCAGTGTCACTAGCGGGGACGCCTACGAGCAGTACTTC	CASSVTSGDAYEQYF
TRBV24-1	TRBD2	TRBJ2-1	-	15	TGTGCCACCAGTGATCAGACTAGCCCCGGCAATGAGCAGTTCTTC	CATSDQTSPGNEQFF
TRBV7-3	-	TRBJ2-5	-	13	TGTGCCAGCAGCTTATGGGAGTCTGAGACCCAGTACTTC	CASSLWESETQYF
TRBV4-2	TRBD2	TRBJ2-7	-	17	TGTGCCAGCAGCCAAGAATTAGGCGGGAGGGCCGCCTACGAGCAGTACTTC	CASSQELGGRAAYEQYF
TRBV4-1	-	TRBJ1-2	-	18	TGCGCCAGCAGCCAAGATAGAGCAGGCCCCCTCCTGGGCTATGGCTACACCTTC	CASSQDRAGPLLGYGYTF
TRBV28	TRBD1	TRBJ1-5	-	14	TGTGCCAGCAGTTTGATGACAGGGGATCAGCCCCAGCATTTT	CASSLMTGDQPQHF
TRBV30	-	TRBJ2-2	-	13	TGTGCCTGGAGTTACGAGGCGACCGGGGAGCTGTTTTTT	CAWSYEATGELFF
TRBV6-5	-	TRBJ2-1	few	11	TGTGCCAGCAGTCAGGGTAATGAGCAGTTCTTC	CASSQGNEQFF
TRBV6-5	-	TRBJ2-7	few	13	TGTGCCAGCAGTTTGGACTGGTCCTACGAGCAGTACTTC	CASSLDWSYEQYF
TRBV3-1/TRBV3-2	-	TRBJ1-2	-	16	TGTGCCAGCAGCCCCTCGACAGGACCGGGTGGCTATGGCTACACCTTC	CASSPSTGPGGYGYTF
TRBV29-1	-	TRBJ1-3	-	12	TGCAGCGTTGAACTACAGGGAAACACCATATATTTT	CSVELQGNTIYF
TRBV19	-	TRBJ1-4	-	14	TGTGCCAGTAGTATCCAAGACAGTAATGAAAAACTGTTTTTT	CASSIQDSNEKLFF
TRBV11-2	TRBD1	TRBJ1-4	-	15	TGTGCCAGCAGCTTAGACACAGGGGGCGCTGGGAAACTGTTTTTT	CASSLDTGGAGKLFF
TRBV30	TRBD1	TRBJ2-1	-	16	TGTGCCTGGAGTTCATCGGACAGGGAGGTTTACAATGAGCAGTTCTTC	CAWSSSDREVYNEQFF
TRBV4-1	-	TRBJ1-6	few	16	TGCGCCAGCAGCCAAGAGGTTCAGGGGTATAATTCACCCCTCCACTTT	CASSQEVQGYNSPLHF
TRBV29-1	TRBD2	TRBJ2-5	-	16	TGCAGCGTGAGAGGAGGGAGGGCCGGGGGGTTGGAGACCCAGTACTTC	CSVRGGRAGGLETQYF
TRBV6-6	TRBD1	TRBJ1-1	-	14	TGTGCCAGCAGCTTGACACAGGGGGGCACTGAAGCTTTCTTT	CASSLTQGGTEAFF
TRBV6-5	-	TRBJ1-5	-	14	TGTGCCAGCAGCGAGGAATATAGCAATCAGCCCCAGCATTTT	CASSEEYSNQPQHF
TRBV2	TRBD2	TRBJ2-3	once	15	TGTGCCAGCAACGCCTGGGGCGGGAGACTGGATACGCAGTATTTT	CASNAWGGRLDTQYF
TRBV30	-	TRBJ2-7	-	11	TGTGCCTGGAGTGCGGGTTCCGAGCAGTACTTC	CAWSAGSEQYF
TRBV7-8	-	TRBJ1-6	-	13	TGTGCCAGCAGCCCCGACTGGAATTCACCCCTCCACTTT	CASSPDWNSPLHF
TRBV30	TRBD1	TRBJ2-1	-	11	TGTGCCTGGAGTGCTACAGGGGGGCAGTTCTTC	CAWSATGGQFF
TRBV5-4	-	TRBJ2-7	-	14	TGTGCCAGCAGCTTACCAGGGGCCCACTACGAGCAGTACTTC	CASSLPGAHYEQYF
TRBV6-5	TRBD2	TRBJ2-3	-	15	TGTGCCAGCAGTTTGGGACTAGGTAGCACAGATACGCAGTATTTT	CASSLGLGSTDTQYF
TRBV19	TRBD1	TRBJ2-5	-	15	TGTGCCAGTAGTCCGGACAGGGTCGGTGAGGAGACCCAGTACTTC	CASSPDRVGEETQYF
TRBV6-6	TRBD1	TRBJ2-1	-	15	TGTGCCAGCACCGATTTTGGGACAGGGCGATGGGAGCAGTTCTTC	CASTDFGTGRWEQFF
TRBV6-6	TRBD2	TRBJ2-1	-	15	TGTGCCAGCAGCCGGGGGACTAGCGGCTACAATGAGCAGTTCTTC	CASSRGTSGYNEQFF
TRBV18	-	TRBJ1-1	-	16	TGTGCCAGCTCACCGCAACCTAATCCGGGGGACACTGAAGCTTTCTTT	CASSPQPNPGDTEAFF
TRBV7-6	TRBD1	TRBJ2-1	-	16	TGTGCCAGCAGCCCCACGTCCCGGGACAGGGAGGCTGAGCAGTTCTTC	CASSPTSRDREAEQFF
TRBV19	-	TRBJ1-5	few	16	TGTGCCAGTAGTATAATGCGCGGGGATAGCAATCAGCCCCAGCATTTT	CASSIMRGDSNQPQHF
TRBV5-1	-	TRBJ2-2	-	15	TGCGCCAGCAGCTTGGTGGGACAGAACACCGGGGAGCTGTTTTTT	CASSLVGQNTGELFF
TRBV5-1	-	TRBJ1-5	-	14	TGCGCCAGCAGCCACGGAGGGGAGGATCAGCCCCAGCATTTT	CASSHGGEDQPQHF
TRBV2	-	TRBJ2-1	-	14	TGTGCCAGCAGAGCTGACAGCCCTTACAATGAGCAGTTCTTC	CASRADSPYNEQFF
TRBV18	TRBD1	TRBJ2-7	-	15	TGTGCCAGCTCGGGCGGGACAGGTCCCTCCTACGAGCAGTACTTC	CASSGGTGPSYEQYF
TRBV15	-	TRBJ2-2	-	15	TGTGCCACCAGCAGAGGAATTGAGATTACCGGGGAGCTGTTTTTT	CATSRGIEITGELFF
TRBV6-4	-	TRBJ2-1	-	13	TGTGCCAGCAGCGTGACAGAGTACAATGAGCAGTTCTTC	CASSVTEYNEQFF
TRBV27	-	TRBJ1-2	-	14	TGTGCCAGCGCGGCCGGGGGAGCTAACTATGGCTACACCTTC	CASAAGGANYGYTF
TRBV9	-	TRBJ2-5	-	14	TGTGCCAGCAGCGTATCGCGGGGCCAAGAGACCCAGTACTTC	CASSVSRGQETQYF
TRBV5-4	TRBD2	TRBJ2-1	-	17	TGTGCCATTCGGCGGGAGGTTAACACTAGCTCCTACAATGAGCAGTTCTTC	CAIRREVNTSSYNEQFF
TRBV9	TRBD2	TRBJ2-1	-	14	TGTGCCAGCAGCGTAGTGGGCGGGAGCGATGAGCAGTTCTTC	CASSVVGGSDEQFF
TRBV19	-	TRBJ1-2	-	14	TGTGCCAGTAGGTCGACAGATTTGAACTATGGCTACACCTTC	CASRSTDLNYGYTF
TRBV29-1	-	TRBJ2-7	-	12	TGCAGCGTTGAGGTAGGAGCAAGTGAGCAGTACTTC	CSVEVGASEQYF
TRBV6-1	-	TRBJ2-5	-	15	TGTGCCAGCAGTGAAAGAGGCAATTTAAGGGAGACCCAGTACTTC	CASSERGNLRETQYF